This passage covers 30 T cell receptor beta chains from one sample sequenced in a study of PD-L1 blockade in urothelial cancer. Sequencing used immunoSEQ multiplex PCR; TCRdb keeps in-frame clones, though not all of them. Of tens of thousands of clones listed, approximately 81% are singletons. As to time point: peripheral blood 6 weeks after treatment start. Source: PBMCs, taken around atezolizumab (anti-PD-L1) treatment. Source of these receptors: a man in his 70s with urothelial cancer.

The chain joins TRBV19 to TRBJ1-4; possible D gene TRBD1, 5 bases. Trimming pared 6 bases from V and 7 bases from J, leaving 12 bases between. Per germline, CDR1 LNHDA and CDR2 SQIVND (reference sequence). The CDR3 runs 13 residues. The CDR3 DNA reads as TGTGCCAGTAGAATGACAGTGGGTGAAAAACTGTTTTTT. Translating gives CASRMTVGEKLFF.

This chain joins TRBV5-1 and TRBJ2-2; 8 nucleotides line up with TRBD1. Germline V gene sequence: CDR1 SGHRS, CDR2 YFSETQ. The CDR3 runs 14 residues. Trimming cost V 3 bases and J 4 bases; bases outside gene matches: 2. As DNA, the CDR3 is TGCGCCAGCAGCTGGACAGGGCCCACCGGGGAGCTGTTTTTT. Its protein is CASSWTGPTGELFF.

V and J are TRBV27 and TRBJ2-2; the match to TRBD2 covers 10 bases. V lost 6 bases, J lost 3 bases, and 13 bases stayed unmatched. Germline V CDR1 and CDR2: MNHEY, SMNVEV (reference sequence). This CDR3 spans 18 amino acids. CDR3 DNA sequence: TGTGCCAGCAGCCTCCGGCCTAGCGGGAGTCGTGACACCGGGGAGCTGTTTTTT. It encodes CASSLRPSGSRDTGELFF.

V and J are TRBV5-1 and TRBJ2-5, with TRBD1 as a possible D gene (6 bases). CDR1 SGHRS and CDR2 YFSETQ come from the germline V gene. The CDR3 is 12 residues long. Trimming shortened V by 5 bases and J by 5 bases, and 10 bases separated the two germline ends. Written as DNA, the CDR3 is TGCGCCAGCAGATTAGACAGGGAGACCCAGTACTTC. Protein: CASRLDRETQYF.

The rearrangement joins TRBV7-2 to TRBJ2-7, with D uncertain. Germline V gene data show CDR1 as SGHTA and CDR2 as FQGNSA. V lost 0 bases, J lost 6 bases, and 9 bases lay in between. This CDR3 has 13 amino acids. In DNA form, the CDR3 reads TGTGCCAGCAGCTTAGCGCTGAACTCCGAGCAGTACTTC. As protein: CASSLALNSEQYF.

The chain has TRBV18 and TRBJ2-1; TRBD2 is a possible D gene (6 bases). The CDR3 consists of 11 residues. Germline loops: CDR1 KGHSH, CDR2 LQKENI. V lost 5 bases, J lost 9 bases, and 8 bases lay in between. Here the CDR3 reads CASSSEGEQFF. CDR3 in DNA: TGTGCCAGCTCATCGGAGGGTGAGCAGTTCTTC.

A single count supports this clone. The chain employs TRBV9 and TRBJ2-7; D perhaps matches TRBD2 (5 bases). The CDR3 has 12 amino acids. Trimming removed 3 bases from V and 6 bases from J, with 10 bases in between. Germline assignment: CDR1 SGDLS and CDR2 YYNGEE. CDR3 amino acids: CASSGDYAEQYF. DNA of the CDR3: TGTGCCAGCAGCGGAGACTATGCCGAGCAGTACTTC.

The CDR3 protein is CASSLSGGSQPQHF. The CDR3 DNA follows: TGTGCCAGCAGTTTATCAGGTGGGAGTCAGCCCCAGCATTTT. The chain is built from TRBV27 and TRBJ1-5; D unresolved. This CDR3 is 14 amino acids long. CDR1 is MNHEY and CDR2 is SMNVEV in the germline V gene (reference sequence). V was clipped by 0 bases and J by 6 bases, with 9 bases between them.

The genes are TRBV29-1 and TRBJ2-1, with D unclear. The V end lost 2 bases, the J end lost 4 bases, and 3 bases lay between the germline ends. CDR3 length: 11 residues. The germline gives CDR1 SQVTM, CDR2 ANQGSEA. CDR3: CSVESYNEQFF. The CDR3 DNA follows: TGCAGCGTTGAATCGTACAATGAGCAGTTCTTC.

This chain joins TRBV19 and TRBJ1-1; D is ambiguous. Germline lookup yields CDR1 LNHDA and CDR2 SQIVND (reference sequence). V lost 6 bases and J 4 bases, leaving 9 bases between the germline ends. The CDR3 totals 12 residues. The CDR3 sequence: CASRRESTEAFF. CDR3 coding DNA: TGTGCCAGTAGACGGGAGAGCACTGAAGCTTTCTTT.

The chain combines TRBV7-2 with TRBJ2-3, with TRBD2 matching over 14 bases. CDR3 size: 16 residues. Germline V gene lookup returns CDR1 SGHTA and CDR2 FQGNSA. Germline trimming cut 1 base from V and 8 bases from J; bases unmatched to any gene: 5. The CDR3, as DNA: TGTGCCAGCAGCTTAGGGGGGACTAGCGGGAGCGGTACGCAGTATTTT. Amino acids: CASSLGGTSGSGTQYF.

The J gene is TRBJ2-4, the V gene TRBV7-8, with 10 bases that match TRBD1. This CDR3 region has 14 residues. The germline gives CDR1 SGHVS, CDR2 FQNEAQ. V shed 0 bases, J shed 9 bases, and the junction held 2 bases outside the gene matches. CDR3 sequence reads: CASSLAGQGSIQYF. The CDR3 nucleotides are TGTGCCAGCAGCTTAGCGGGACAGGGGAGCATTCAGTACTTC.

The chain joins TRBV19 to TRBJ1-5; no clear D. This CDR3 contains 17 residues. Trimming took off 1 base at V and 0 bases at J, with 13 bases between the two ends. From germline, CDR1 is LNHDA and CDR2 SQIVND (reference sequence). The CDR3 sequence: CASSIVTGSLSNQPQHF. CDR3 coding DNA: TGTGCCAGTAGTATAGTAACGGGGAGTCTTAGCAATCAGCCCCAGCATTTT.

J is TRBJ2-1 and V is TRBV19; 7 nucleotides align to TRBD2. With V trimmed by 3 bases and J by 0 bases, 5 bases remained unmatched. Germline assignment: CDR1 LNHDA and CDR2 SQIVND (reference sequence). This CDR3 region has 16 residues. The CDR3 reads CASSMGGSHSYNEQFF. The CDR3 nucleotides read TGTGCCAGTAGTATGGGAGGGAGCCACTCCTACAATGAGCAGTTCTTC. The full variable domain, in which reference TRBV19 and TRBJ2-1 provide the parts outside the CDR3, is DGGITQSPKYLFRKEGQNVTLSCEQNLNHDAMYWYRQDPGQGLRLIYYSQIVNDFQKGDIAEGYSVSREKKESFPLTVTSAQKNPTAFYLCASSMGGSHSYNEQFFGPGTRLTVL.

This clone was detected a few times. This rearrangement joins TRBV10-3 to TRBJ1-2, with TRBD1 matching 9 bases. V was clipped by 2 bases and J by 6 bases; unmatched bases: 13. CDR3 length: 17 residues. Germline-derived CDR1 and CDR2 are ENHRY and SYGVKD. CDR3 amino acids: CAISEATGTGNRHGYTF. CDR3 nucleotide sequence: TGTGCCATCAGTGAGGCAACCGGGACAGGGAATCGGCATGGCTACACCTTC.

The chain has TRBV25-1 and TRBJ2-2; weak D call: TRBD2 (6 bases). CDR1 MGHDK and CDR2 SYGVNS come from the germline V gene. The CDR3 runs to 15 residues. The ends were cut back, 0 bases at V and 4 bases at J, with 9 bases in the middle. CDR3 region: CASSEYLAPTGELFF. In DNA form, the CDR3 reads TGTGCCAGCAGTGAATACCTAGCGCCCACCGGGGAGCTGTTTTTT. Full variable domain (remainder filled in from reference TRBV25-1 and TRBJ2-2): EADIYQTPRYLVIGTGKKITLECSQTMGHDKMYWYQQDPGMELHLIHYSYGVNSTEKGDLSSESTVSRIRTEHFPLTLESARPSHTSQYLCASSEYLAPTGELFFGEGSRLTVL.

The chain joins TRBV7-6 to TRBJ2-5, with a weak D call TRBD2 (5 bases). The CDR3 has 15 amino acids. Trimming left V 0 bases short and J 7 bases short, with 15 bases between. Germline CDR1 and CDR2: SGHVS and FNYEAQ. CDR3 DNA sequence: TGTGCCAGCAGCTTAGCGGCGACGGTCGAGGGGACCCAGTACTTC. Its protein product is CASSLAATVEGTQYF.

This clone was counted only a few times. The chain uses TRBV30 and TRBJ1-1, with D possibly matching TRBD1 (6 bases). V lost 6 bases and J lost 0, with 20 bases in between. Germline V gene data show CDR1 as GTSNPN and CDR2 as SVGIG (reference sequence). The CDR3 is made up of 16 amino acids. The CDR3: CACYPGVSFMNTEAFF. CDR3 bases: TGTGCCTGTTATCCAGGGGTATCTTTCATGAACACTGAAGCTTTCTTT.

The rearrangement uses TRBV5-1 and TRBJ1-1, with D maybe TRBD1 (6 bases). V shed 7 bases and J shed 6 bases, with 13 bases lying between them. The CDR3 has 12 amino acids. Per the germline V gene, CDR1 is SGHRS and CDR2 is YFSETQ. As DNA, the CDR3 is TGCGCCAGCTCTACAGGGATCTCTGAAGCTTTCTTT. Translation: CASSTGISEAFF.

This sequence joins TRBV7-2 and TRBJ2-5, with D perhaps matching TRBD1 (6 bases). Germline values: CDR1 SGHTA, CDR2 FQGNSA. This CDR3 comprises 15 residues. V was cut by 4 bases and J by 5 bases, with 17 bases left in between. This chain's CDR3 is CASSSTWDIGETQYF. Here the CDR3 DNA reads TGTGCCAGCAGCTCCACATGGGACATTGGGGAGACCCAGTACTTC.

The rearrangement links TRBV7-6 to TRBJ2-1; TRBD2 is a possible D gene (7 bases). The CDR3 consists of 17 residues. Trimming shortened V by 5 bases and J by 3 bases, and 20 bases separated the two germline ends. Germline V gene lookup returns CDR1 SGHVS and CDR2 FNYEAQ. CDR3 DNA sequence: TGTGCCAGCAGCCCCCTCTTCAGGGGAGGGGGCTACAATGAGCAGTTCTTC. Translation: CASSPLFRGGGYNEQFF.

The chain is built from TRBV29-1 and TRBJ2-1; TRBD2 agrees at 11 bases. J gave up 6 bases and V 7 bases, and 5 bases lay outside the gene matches. Germline V gives CDR1 SQVTM, CDR2 ANQGSEA. The CDR3 contains 13 residues. DNA of the CDR3: TGCAGCGCCCCCGGGACTAGCGGCAATGAGCAGTTCTTC. It codes for CSAPGTSGNEQFF.

This clone was observed once. The CDR3 DNA is TGCGCCAGCAGCTCCACCGGGACTCCACTCCGTGAGCAGTACTTC. It translates to CASSSTGTPLREQYF. The V call is TRBV5-1, the J call TRBJ2-7; possible D gene TRBD2, 6 bases. Germline V gene lookup returns CDR1 SGHRS and CDR2 YFSETQ. This CDR3 spans 15 amino acids. With 3 bases removed from V and 7 bases from J, the gap between germline ends came to 20 bases.

This chain links TRBV5-1 with TRBJ2-7, with 7 nucleotides matching TRBD1. The germline gives CDR1 SGHRS, CDR2 YFSETQ. This CDR3 has 15 amino acids. V was pared by 2 bases and J by 2 bases, with 7 bases of the junction left unmatched. In DNA form, the CDR3 reads TGCGCCAGCAGCTTAAGACAGGGCAGGACCTACGAGCAGTACTTC. It yields the protein CASSLRQGRTYEQYF.

The rearrangement links TRBV7-2 to TRBJ2-3; maybe TRBD2 (7 bases). This CDR3 is built from 15 residues. V was pared by 4 bases and J by 2 bases, with 13 bases between. The germline CDR1 and CDR2 sequences are SGHTA and FQGNSA. CDR3 nucleotide sequence: TGTGCCAGCAGCTATCTGGGGGGGGCCACAGATACGCAGTATTTT. Translation: CASSYLGGATDTQYF.

This rearrangement joins TRBV23-1 to TRBJ2-1; D gene unclear. TRBV23-1 is noted as an ORF with a role that remains uncertain. Trimming cost V 5 bases and J 8 bases, with 4 bases left between them. CDR3 length equals 10 residues. The DNA of the CDR3 is TGCGCCAGCAGTATCGATGAGCAGTTCTTC. Its translation: CASSIDEQFF.

CDR3 in amino acids: CASSGQGSTEAFF. The CDR3 nucleotides read TGTGCCAGCTCAGGTCAGGGGTCCACTGAAGCTTTCTTT. The chain uses TRBV18 and TRBJ1-1, with D possibly being TRBD1 (6 bases). Trimming removed 5 bases at V and 4 bases at J, with 11 bases between. Germline CDR1 KGHSH, CDR2 LQKENI. The CDR3 is 13 residues long.

This clone was found a few times. V is TRBV19 and J is TRBJ1-1; D not certain. The V gene's germline CDR1 is LNHDA and CDR2 SQIVND (reference sequence). This CDR3 contains 14 residues. Deletions cut 0 bases from V and 0 bases from J, with 5 bases between. CDR3 loop: CASSIDHMNTEAFF. CDR3 sequence (DNA): TGTGCCAGTAGTATAGATCACATGAACACTGAAGCTTTCTTT.

In its sample, this clone was seen once. The rearrangement joins TRBV30 to TRBJ2-5; D possibly corresponds to TRBD1 (5 bases). The V gene lost 5 bases and the J gene lost 1 base, with 8 bases spanning the gap. The CDR3 spans 12 residues. Germline values: CDR1 GTSNPN, CDR2 SVGIG (reference sequence). In DNA form, the CDR3 reads TGTGCCTGGGGGCAGGGCCAAGAGACCCAGTACTTC. This encodes CAWGQGQETQYF. Full variable domain (remainder filled in from reference TRBV30 and TRBJ2-5): SQTIHQWPATLVQPVGSPLSLECTVEGTSNPNLYWYRQAAGRGLQLLFYSVGIGQISSEVPQNLSASRPQDRQFILSSKKLLLSDSGFYLCAWGQGQETQYFGPGTRLLVL.

The chain carries TRBV30 and TRBJ1-2; no clear D gene. The CDR3 runs to 15 residues. Germline-derived CDR1 and CDR2 are GTSNPN and SVGIG (reference sequence). V was clipped by 3 bases and J by 4 bases, with 18 bases between them. CDR3 in amino acids: CAWRTPSRVSYGYTF. The CDR3, as DNA: TGTGCCTGGAGAACACCATCCCGGGTTAGCTATGGCTACACCTTC.